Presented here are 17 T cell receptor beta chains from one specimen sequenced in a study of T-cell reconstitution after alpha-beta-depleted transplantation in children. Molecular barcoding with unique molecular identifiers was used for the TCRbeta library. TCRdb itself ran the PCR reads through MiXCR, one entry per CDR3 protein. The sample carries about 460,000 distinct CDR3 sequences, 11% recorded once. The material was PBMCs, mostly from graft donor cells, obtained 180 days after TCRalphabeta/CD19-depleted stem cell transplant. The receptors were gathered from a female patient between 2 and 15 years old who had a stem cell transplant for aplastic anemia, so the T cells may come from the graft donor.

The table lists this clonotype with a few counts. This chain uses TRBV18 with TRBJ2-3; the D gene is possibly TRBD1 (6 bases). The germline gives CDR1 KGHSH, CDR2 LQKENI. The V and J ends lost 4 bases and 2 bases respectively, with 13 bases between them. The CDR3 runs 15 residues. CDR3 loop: CASSLQGSDTDTQYF. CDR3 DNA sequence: TGTGCCAGCTCACTGCAGGGGTCGGACACAGATACGCAGTATTTT.

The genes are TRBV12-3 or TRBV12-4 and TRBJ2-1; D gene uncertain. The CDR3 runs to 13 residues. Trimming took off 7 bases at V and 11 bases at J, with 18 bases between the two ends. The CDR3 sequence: CASTLAAGPKQFF. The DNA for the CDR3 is TGTGCCAGCACCTTAGCAGCCGGGCCCAAGCAGTTCTTC.

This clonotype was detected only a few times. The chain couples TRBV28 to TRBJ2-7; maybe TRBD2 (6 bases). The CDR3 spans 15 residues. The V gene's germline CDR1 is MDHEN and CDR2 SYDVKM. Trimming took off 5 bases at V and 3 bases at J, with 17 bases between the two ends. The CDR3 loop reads CASSPWGEAHYEQYF. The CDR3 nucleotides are TGTGCCAGCAGTCCGTGGGGGGAGGCCCACTACGAGCAGTACTTC.

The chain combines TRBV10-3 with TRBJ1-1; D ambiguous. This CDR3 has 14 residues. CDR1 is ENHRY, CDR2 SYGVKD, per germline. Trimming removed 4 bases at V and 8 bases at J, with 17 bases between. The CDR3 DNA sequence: TGTGCCATCAGTGTAAGTGGTGGTGCAGAGGAAGCTTTCTTT. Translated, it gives CAISVSGGAEEAFF.

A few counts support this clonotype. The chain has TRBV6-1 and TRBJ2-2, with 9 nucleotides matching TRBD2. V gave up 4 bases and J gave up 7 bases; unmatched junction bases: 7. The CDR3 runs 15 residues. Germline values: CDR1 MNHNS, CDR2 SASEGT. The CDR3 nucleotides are TGTGCCAGCAGTGTTCCGGGACTAGCTTTCGGGGAGCTGTTTTTT. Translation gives CASSVPGLAFGELFF.

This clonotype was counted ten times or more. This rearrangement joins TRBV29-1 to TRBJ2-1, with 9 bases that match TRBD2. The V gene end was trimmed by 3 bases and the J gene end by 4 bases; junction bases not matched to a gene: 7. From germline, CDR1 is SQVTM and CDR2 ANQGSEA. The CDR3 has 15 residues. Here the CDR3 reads CSVEGWLAGYNEQFF. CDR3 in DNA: TGCAGCGTTGAGGGCTGGCTAGCGGGATACAATGAGCAGTTCTTC.

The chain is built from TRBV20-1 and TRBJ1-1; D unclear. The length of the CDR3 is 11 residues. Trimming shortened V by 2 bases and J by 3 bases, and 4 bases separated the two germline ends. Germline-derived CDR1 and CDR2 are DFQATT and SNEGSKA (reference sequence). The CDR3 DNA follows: TGCAGTGCTAGACGGGACACTGAAGCTTTCTTT. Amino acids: CSARRDTEAFF.

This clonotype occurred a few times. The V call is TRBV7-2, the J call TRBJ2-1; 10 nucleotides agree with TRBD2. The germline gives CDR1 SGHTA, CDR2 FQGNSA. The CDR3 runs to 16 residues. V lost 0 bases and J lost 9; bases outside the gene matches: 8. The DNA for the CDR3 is TGTGCCAGCAGCTTAGCCCCTAGCGGGGGCCACAGTGAGCAGTTCTTC. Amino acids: CASSLAPSGGHSEQFF.

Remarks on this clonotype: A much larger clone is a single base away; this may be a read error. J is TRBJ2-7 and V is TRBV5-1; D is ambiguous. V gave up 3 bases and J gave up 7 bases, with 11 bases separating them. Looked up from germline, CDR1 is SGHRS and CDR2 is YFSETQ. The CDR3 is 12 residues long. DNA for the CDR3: TGCGCCAGCAGCTCGGTCGATAGTGAGCAGTACTTC. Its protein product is CASSSVDSEQYF.

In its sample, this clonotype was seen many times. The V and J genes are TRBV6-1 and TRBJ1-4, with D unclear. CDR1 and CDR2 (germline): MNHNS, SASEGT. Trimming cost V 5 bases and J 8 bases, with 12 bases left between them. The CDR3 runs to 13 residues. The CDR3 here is CASSQDWGEKLFF. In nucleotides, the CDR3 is TGTGCCAGCAGTCAGGACTGGGGAGAAAAACTGTTTTTT.

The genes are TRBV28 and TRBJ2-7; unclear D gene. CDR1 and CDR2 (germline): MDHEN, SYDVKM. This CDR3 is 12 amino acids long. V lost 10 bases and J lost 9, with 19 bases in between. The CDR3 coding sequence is TGTGCCATTAGACCCACCCCCCACGGGCAGTACTTC. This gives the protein CAIRPTPHGQYF.

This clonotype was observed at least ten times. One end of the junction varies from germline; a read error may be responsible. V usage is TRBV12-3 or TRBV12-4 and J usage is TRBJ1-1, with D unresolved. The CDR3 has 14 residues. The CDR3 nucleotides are TGTGCCAGCAGTTACACTAGTATGAACTCTGAAGCTTTCTTT. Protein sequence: CASSYTSMNSEAFF.

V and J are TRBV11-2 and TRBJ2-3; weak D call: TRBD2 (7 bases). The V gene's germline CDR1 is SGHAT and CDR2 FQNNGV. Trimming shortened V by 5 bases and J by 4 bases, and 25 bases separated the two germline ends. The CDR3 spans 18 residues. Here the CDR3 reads CASSPSARRGGRPDTQYF. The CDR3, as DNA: TGTGCCAGCAGCCCCTCTGCACGGAGGGGGGGCCGTCCAGATACGCAGTATTTT.

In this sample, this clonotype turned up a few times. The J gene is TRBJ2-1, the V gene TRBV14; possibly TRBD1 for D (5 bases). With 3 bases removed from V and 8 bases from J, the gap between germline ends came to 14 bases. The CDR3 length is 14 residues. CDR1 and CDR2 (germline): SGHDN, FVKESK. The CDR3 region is CASSQRAREYEQFF. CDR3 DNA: TGTGCCAGCAGCCAGCGAGCCAGGGAATATGAGCAGTTCTTC.

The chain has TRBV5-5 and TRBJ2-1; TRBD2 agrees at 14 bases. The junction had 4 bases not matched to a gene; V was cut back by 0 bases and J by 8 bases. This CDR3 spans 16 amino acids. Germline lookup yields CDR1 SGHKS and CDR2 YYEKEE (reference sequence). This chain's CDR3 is CASSLGTSGRLHEQFF. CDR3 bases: TGTGCCAGCAGCTTGGGGACTAGCGGGAGGCTCCATGAGCAGTTCTTC.

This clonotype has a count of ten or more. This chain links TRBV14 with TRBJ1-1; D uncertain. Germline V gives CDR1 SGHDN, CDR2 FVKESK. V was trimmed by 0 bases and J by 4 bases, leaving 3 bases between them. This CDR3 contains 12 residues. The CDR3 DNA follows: TGTGCCAGCAGCCAAGATTTCACTGAAGCTTTCTTT. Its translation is CASSQDFTEAFF.

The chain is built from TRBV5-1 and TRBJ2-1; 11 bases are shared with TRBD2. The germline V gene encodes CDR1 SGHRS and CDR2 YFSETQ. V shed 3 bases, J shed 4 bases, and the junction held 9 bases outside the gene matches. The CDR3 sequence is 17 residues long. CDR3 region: CASSSGLAEVRYNEQFF. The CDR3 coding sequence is TGCGCCAGCAGCTCGGGACTAGCGGAGGTGAGGTACAATGAGCAGTTCTTC.